The T cell receptor beta chain described here comes from a study of blood T cell repertoires in COVID-19. Germline assignment: CDR1 SGHAT and CDR2 FQNNGV. V lost 0 bases, J lost 5 bases, and 10 bases stayed unmatched. This CDR3 contains 17 residues. Measured with immunoSEQ multiplex PCR; TCRdb has only the in-frame clones, and not every one. The table includes about 120,000 clones, 90% detected once. Sequencing was performed on peripheral blood. The rearrangement joins TRBV11-2 to TRBJ2-1; the match to TRBD2 covers 7 bases. The sequence was collected from a woman aged 55-70 years with COVID-19, enrolled during active disease. The chain's CDR3 is CASSLEGFGGVDNEQFF. CDR3 bases: TGTGCCAGCAGCTTAGAAGGTTTTGGGGGGGTGGACAATGAGCAGTTCTTC.